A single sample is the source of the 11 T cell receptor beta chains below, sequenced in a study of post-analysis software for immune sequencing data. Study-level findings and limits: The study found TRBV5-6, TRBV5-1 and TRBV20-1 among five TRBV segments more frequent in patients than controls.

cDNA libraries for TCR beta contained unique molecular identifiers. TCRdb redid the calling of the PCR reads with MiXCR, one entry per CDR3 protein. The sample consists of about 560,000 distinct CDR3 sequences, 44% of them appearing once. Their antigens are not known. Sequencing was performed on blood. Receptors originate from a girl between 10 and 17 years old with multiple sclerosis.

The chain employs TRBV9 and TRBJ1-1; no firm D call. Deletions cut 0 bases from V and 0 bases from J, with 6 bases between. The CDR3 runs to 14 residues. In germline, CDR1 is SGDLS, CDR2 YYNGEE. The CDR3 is CASSVGAMNTEAFF. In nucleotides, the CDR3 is TGTGCCAGCAGCGTAGGAGCGATGAACACTGAAGCTTTCTTT. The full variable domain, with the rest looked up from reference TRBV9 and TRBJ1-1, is DSGVTQTPKHLITATGQRVTLRCSPRSGDLSVYWYQQSLDQGLQFLIQYYNGEERAKGNILERFSAQQFPDLHSELNLSSLELGDSALYFCASSVGAMNTEAFFGQGTRLTVV.

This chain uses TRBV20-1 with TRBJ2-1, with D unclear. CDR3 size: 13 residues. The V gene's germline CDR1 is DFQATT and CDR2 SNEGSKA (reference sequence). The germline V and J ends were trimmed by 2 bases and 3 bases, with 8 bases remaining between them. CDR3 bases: TGCAGTGCTAGACGACCCCTCTACAATGAGCAGTTCTTC. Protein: CSARRPLYNEQFF.

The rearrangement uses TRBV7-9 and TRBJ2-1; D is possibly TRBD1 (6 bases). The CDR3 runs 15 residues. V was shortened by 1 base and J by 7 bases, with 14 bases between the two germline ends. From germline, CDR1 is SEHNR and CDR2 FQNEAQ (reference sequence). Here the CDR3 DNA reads TGTGCCAGCAGCTTAGGGGACATTCTTGGGAATGAGCAGTTCTTC. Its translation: CASSLGDILGNEQFF.

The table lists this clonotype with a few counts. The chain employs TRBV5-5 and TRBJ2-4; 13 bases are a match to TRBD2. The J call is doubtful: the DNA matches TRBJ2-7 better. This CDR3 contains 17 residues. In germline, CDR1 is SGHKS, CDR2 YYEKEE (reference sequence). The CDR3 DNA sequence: TGTGCCAGCAGCTTGGGACTAGCGGGAGGTAGCGAGAGCGAGCAGTACTTC. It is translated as CASSLGLAGGSESEQYF.

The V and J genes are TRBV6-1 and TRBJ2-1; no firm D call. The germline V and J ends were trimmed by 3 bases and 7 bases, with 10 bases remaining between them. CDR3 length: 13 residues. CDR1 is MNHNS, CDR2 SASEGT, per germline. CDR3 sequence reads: CASSDQTGNEQFF. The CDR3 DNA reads TGTGCCAGCAGTGATCAGACTGGGAATGAGCAGTTCTTC.

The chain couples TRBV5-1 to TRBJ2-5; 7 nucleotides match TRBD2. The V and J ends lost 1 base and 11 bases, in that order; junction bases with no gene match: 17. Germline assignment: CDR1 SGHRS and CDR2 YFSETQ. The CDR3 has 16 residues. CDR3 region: CASSLSSGAPYNEQYF. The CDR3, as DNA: TGCGCCAGCAGCTTGTCGAGCGGGGCCCCCTACAATGAGCAGTACTTC.

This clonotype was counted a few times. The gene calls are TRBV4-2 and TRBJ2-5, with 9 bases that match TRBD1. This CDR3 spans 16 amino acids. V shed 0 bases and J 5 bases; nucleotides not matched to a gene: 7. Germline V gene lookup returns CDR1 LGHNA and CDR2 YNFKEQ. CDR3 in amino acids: CASSQDLKTGGETQYF. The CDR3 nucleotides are TGTGCCAGCAGCCAAGATCTCAAGACAGGGGGGGAGACCCAGTACTTC.

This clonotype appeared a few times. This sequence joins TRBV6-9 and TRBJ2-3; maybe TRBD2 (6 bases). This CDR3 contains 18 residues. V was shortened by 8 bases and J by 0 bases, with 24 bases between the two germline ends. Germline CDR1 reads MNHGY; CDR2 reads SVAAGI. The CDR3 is CASGTDRRDHTSTDTQYF. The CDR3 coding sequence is TGTGCCAGCGGAACCGACCGGCGGGACCATACTAGCACAGATACGCAGTATTTT.

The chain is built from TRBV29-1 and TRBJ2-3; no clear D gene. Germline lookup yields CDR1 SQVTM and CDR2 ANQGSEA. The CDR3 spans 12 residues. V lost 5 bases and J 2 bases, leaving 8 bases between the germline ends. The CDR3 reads CSVWAITDTQYF. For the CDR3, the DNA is TGCAGCGTTTGGGCCATCACAGATACGCAGTATTTT.

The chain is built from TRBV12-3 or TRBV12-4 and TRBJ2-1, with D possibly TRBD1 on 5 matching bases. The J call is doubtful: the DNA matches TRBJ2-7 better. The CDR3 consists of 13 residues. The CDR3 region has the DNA TGTGCCAGCAACCCAACAGGTTCCAATGAGCAGTACTTC. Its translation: CASNPTGSNEQYF.

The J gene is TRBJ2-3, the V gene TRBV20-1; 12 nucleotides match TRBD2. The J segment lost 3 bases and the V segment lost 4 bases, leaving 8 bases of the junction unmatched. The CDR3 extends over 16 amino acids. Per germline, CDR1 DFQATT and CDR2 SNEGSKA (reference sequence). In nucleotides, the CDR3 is TGCAGTGCTACCAGCTCTAGCGGGGGGGAAACAGATACGCAGTATTTT. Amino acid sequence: CSATSSSGGETDTQYF.